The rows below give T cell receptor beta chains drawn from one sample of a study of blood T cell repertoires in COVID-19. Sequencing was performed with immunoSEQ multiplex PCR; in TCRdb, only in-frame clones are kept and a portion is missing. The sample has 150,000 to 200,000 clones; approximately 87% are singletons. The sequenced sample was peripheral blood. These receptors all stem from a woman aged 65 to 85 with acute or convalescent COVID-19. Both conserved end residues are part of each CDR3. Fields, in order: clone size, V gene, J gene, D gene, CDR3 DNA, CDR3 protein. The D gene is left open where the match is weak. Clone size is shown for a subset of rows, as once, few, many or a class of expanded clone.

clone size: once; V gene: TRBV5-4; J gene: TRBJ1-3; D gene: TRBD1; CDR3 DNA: TGTGCCAGCAGCCGCGAAGGGACAGTGGGAAACACCATATATTTT; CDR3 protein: CASSREGTVGNTIYF
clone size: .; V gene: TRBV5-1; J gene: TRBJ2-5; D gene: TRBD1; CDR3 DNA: TGCGCCAGCAGCTTGCAGGCCGGGACAGAAGAGACCCAGTACTTC; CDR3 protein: CASSLQAGTEETQYF
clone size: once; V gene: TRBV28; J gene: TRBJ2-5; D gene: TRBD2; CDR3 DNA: TGTGCCAGCAGTTTAACGACTAGCGGGTTATACTTC; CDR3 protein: CASSLTTSGLYF
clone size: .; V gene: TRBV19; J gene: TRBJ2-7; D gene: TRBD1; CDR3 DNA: TGTGCCAGTAGTATTCCCGGCGGGGGACAGGGGAACGAGCAGTACTTC; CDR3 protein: CASSIPGGGQGNEQYF
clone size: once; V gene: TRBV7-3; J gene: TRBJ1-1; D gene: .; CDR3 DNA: TGTGCCAGCAGAAAGGAGCTTGAAGCTTTCTTT; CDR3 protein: CASRKELEAFF
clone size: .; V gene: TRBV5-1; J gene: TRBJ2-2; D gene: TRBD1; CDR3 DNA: TGCGCCAGCAGCTTGGGCCGACAGGGTGGGGACACCGGGGAGCTGTTTTTT; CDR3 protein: CASSLGRQGGDTGELFF
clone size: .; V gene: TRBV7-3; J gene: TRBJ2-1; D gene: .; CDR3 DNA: TGTGCCAGCAGCTCAAATAATGAGCAGTTCTTC; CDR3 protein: CASSSNNEQFF
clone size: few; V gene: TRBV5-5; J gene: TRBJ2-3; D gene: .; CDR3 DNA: TGTGCCAGCATGCTTAGATTGGCGGGGGCCACAGATACGCAGTATTTT; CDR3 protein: CASMLRLAGATDTQYF
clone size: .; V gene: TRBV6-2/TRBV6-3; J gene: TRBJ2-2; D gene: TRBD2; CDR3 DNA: TGTGCCAGCAGTTACTCGGGGGGGGGCACCGGGGAGCTGTTTTTT; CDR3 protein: CASSYSGGGTGELFF
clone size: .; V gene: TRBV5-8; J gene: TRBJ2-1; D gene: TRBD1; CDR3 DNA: TGTGCCAGCAGCCCAGGACAGGCTAATACCTACTACAATGAGCAGTTCTTC; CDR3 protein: CASSPGQANTYYNEQFF
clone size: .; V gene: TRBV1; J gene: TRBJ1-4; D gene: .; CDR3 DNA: TGCACCAGCAGCCAATTGACGGGATATGAAAAACTGTTTTTT; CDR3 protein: CTSSQLTGYEKLFF
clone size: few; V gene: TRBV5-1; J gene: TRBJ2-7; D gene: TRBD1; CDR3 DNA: TGCGCCAGCAGCGAAGACAGGGGTTGGGAGGACGAGCAGTACTTC; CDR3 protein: CASSEDRGWEDEQYF
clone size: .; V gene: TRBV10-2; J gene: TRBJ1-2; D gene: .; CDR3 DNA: TGCGCCAGCAGTGAGACCCCTGGGGAGATCTATGGCTACACCTTC; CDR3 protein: CASSETPGEIYGYTF
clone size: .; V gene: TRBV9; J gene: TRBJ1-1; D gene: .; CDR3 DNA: TGTGCCAGCAGCGTAGTCCCGTCTATGAACACTGAAGCTTTCTTT; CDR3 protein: CASSVVPSMNTEAFF
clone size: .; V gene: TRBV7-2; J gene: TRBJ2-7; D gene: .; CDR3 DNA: TGTGCCAGCAGCTTAGGGGCGGGGGCCCAGTACGAGCAGTACTTC; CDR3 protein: CASSLGAGAQYEQYF
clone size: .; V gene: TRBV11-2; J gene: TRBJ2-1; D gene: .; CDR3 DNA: TGTGCCAGCAGCCCTACGACAGGTTCGTACAATGAGCAGTTCTTC; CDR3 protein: CASSPTTGSYNEQFF
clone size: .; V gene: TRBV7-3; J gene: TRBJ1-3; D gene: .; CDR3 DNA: TGTGCCAGCAGCGAGCAGGGGACCTCTGGAAACACCATATATTTT; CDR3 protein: CASSEQGTSGNTIYF
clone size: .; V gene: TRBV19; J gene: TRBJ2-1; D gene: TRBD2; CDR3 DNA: TGTGCCAGTAGACGGACTAGCGGGATTCCTGAGCAGTTCTTC; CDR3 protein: CASRRTSGIPEQFF
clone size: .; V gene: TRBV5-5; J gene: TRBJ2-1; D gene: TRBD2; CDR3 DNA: TGTGCCAGCAGCTTGGGGACTAGCGGGAGTTTTTACTACAATGAGCAGTTCTTC; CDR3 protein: CASSLGTSGSFYYNEQFF
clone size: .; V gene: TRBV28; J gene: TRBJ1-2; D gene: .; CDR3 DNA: TGTGCCAGCAGTTTTGCCCCCGACACAGGAGGCTACACCTTC; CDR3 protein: CASSFAPDTGGYTF
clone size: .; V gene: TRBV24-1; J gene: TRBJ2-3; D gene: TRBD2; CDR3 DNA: TGTGCCACCAGTGAAAAAAACTTCGGAAAGCGGGAGGTCACAGATACGCAGTATTTT; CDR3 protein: CATSEKNFGKREVTDTQYF
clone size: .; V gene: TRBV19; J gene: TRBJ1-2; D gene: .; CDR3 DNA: TGTGCCAGTAGTATAAAGGCGGCGGTTTATGGCTACACCTTC; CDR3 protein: CASSIKAAVYGYTF
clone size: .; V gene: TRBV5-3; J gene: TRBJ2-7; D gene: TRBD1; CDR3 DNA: TGTGCCAGAAGCTCCCCGGGACAGAAGTCCGCGGAGCAGTACTTC; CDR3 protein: CARSSPGQKSAEQYF
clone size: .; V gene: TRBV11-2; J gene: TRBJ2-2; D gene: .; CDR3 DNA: TGTGCCAGCAGCCCGGACAGAGTGAGCGGGGAGCTGTTTTTT; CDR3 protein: CASSPDRVSGELFF
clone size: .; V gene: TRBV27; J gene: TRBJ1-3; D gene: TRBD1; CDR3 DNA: TGTGCCAGCAGGAGGACAGGGGCTGGAAACACCATATATTTT; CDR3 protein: CASRRTGAGNTIYF
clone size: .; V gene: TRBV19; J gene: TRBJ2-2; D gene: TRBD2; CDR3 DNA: TGTGCCAGTAGTAGTAGGCGGGAGGGCTTGAACACCGGGGAGCTGTTTTTT; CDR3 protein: CASSSRREGLNTGELFF
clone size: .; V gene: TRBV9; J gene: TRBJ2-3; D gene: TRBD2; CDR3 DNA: TGTGCCAGCAGCGTAGTGGGAGCGGGAGATCCAGATACGCAGTATTTT; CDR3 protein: CASSVVGAGDPDTQYF
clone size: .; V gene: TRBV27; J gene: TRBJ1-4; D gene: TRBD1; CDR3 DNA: TGTGCCAGCAGTTCCAACAGGGGCTTTGGGGAAAAACTGTTTTTT; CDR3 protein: CASSSNRGFGEKLFF
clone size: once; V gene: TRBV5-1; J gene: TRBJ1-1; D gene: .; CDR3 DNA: TGCGCCAGTACGGAGGGAGGGGAAACCAGTGAAGCTTTCTTT; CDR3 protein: CASTEGGETSEAFF
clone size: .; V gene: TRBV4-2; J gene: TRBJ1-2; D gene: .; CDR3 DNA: TGTGCCAGCAGCCCCGACACGGGTTTAGGGGGATACTATGGCTACACCTTC; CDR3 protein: CASSPDTGLGGYYGYTF
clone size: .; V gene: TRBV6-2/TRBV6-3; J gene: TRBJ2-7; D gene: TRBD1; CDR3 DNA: TGTGCCAGCAGTCACCGTGGGACAGGGCGGTCCTACGAGCAGTACTTC; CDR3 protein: CASSHRGTGRSYEQYF
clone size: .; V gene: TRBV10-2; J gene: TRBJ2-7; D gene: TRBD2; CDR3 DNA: TGCGCCAGCAGGCGGGGGAGCTCCTACGAGCAGTACTTC; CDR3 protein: CASRRGSSYEQYF
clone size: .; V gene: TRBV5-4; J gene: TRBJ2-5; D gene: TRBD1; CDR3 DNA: TGTGCCAGCAGCGAGGGACAGGTGGATGGGACCCAGTACTTC; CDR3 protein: CASSEGQVDGTQYF
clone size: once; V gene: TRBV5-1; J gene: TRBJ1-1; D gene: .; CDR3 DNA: TGCGCCAGCAGCCCCTCGGGAGCTCAGACCACTGAAGCTTTCTTT; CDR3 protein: CASSPSGAQTTEAFF
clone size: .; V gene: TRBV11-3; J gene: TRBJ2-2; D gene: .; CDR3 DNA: TGTGCCAGCAGCTTAGTATCTCAGGGGTTCGGCGGGGAGCTGTTTTTT; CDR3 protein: CASSLVSQGFGGELFF
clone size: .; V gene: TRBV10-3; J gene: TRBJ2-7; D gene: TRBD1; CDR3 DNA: TGTGCCATCAGTGAGTCCGGGACAGGGTGGGGCGAGCAGTACTTC; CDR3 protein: CAISESGTGWGEQYF
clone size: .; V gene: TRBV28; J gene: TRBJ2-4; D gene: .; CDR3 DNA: TGTGCCAGCAGGACTCTGGGGGCAACCAAAAACATTCAGTACTTC; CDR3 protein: CASRTLGATKNIQYF
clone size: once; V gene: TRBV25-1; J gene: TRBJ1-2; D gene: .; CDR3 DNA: TGTGCCAGCAGTGACCAAGGGGTAGGCTACACCTTC; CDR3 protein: CASSDQGVGYTF
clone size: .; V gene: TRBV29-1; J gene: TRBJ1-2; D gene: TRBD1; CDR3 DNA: TGCAGCGTTGAAGCCTCCCAGGGTTCCGGGACAGCATATGGCTACACCTTC; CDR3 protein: CSVEASQGSGTAYGYTF
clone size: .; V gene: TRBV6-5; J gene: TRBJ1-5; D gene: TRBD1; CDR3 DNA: TGTGCCAGCAGAAAGACAGGGGGCGGGCAGCCCCAGCATTTT; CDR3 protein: CASRKTGGGQPQHF